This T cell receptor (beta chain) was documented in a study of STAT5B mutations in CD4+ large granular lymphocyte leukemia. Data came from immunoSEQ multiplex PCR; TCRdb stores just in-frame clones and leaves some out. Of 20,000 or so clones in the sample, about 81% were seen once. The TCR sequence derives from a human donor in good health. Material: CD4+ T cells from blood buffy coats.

The CDR3, as DNA: TGTGCCAGCAGTTTAGGGACAGGGGATAACTATGGCTACACCTTC. Translating gives CASSLGTGDNYGYTF. The V and J genes are TRBV6-4 and TRBJ1-2; 10 bases are a match to TRBD1. V lost 5 bases to trimming and J lost 1 base; unmatched junction nucleotides: 4. Germline CDR1 reads MRHNA; CDR2 reads SNTAGT. This CDR3 comprises 15 residues.